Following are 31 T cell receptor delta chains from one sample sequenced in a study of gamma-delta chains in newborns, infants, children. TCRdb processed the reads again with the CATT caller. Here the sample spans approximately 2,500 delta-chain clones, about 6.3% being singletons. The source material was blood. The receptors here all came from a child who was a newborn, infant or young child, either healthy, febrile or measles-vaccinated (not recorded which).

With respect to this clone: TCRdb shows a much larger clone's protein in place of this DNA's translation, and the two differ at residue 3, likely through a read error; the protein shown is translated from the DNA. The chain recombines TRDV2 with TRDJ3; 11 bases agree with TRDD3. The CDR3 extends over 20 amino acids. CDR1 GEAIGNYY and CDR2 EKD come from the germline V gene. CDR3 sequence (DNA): TGTGCCAGTGACCCTTTACTGGGGGATAAAAGCTCCTGGGACACCCGACAGATGTTTTTC. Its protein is CASDPLLGDKSSWDTRQMFF.

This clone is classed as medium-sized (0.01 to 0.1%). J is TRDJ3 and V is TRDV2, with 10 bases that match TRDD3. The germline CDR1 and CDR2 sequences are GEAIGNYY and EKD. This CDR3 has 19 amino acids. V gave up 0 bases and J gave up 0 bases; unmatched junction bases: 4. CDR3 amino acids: CACDTVGGIRSWDTRQMFF. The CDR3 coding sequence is TGTGCCTGTGACACCGTCGGGGGGATACGCTCCTGGGACACCCGACAGATGTTTTTC.

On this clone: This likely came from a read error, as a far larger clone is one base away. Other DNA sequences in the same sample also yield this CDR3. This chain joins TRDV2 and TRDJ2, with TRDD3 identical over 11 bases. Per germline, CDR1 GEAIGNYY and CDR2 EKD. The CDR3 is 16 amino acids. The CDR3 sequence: CACVIYWGILTAQLFF. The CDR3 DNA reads TGTGCCTGTGTCATATACTGGGGGATATTGACGGCACAACTCTTCTTT.

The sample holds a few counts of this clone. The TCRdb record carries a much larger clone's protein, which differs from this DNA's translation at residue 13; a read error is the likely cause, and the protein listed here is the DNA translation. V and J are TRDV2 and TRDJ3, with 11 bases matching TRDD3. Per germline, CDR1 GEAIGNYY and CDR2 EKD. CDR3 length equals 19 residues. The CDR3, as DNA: TGTGCCTGTGACCCTATACTGGGGGATAACGACTGGGGCACCCGACAGATGTTTTTC. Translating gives CACDPILGDNDWGTRQMFF.

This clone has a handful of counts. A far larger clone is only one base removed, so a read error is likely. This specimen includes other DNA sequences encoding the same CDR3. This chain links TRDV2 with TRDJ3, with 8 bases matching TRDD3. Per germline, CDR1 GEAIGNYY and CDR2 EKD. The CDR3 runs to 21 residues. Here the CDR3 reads CACDTVLGAIPSSWDTRQMFF. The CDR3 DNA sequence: TGTGCCTGTGACACCGTACTGGGGGCTATCCCCAGCTCCTGGGACACCCGACAGATGTTCTTC.

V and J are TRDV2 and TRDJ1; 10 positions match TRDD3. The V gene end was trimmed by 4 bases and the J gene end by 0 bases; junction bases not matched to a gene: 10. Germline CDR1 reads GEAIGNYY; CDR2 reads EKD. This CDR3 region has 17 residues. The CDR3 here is CACEPLGTGGYTDKLIF. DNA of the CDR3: TGTGCCTGTGAGCCCTTAGGTACTGGGGGATACACCGATAAACTCATCTTT.

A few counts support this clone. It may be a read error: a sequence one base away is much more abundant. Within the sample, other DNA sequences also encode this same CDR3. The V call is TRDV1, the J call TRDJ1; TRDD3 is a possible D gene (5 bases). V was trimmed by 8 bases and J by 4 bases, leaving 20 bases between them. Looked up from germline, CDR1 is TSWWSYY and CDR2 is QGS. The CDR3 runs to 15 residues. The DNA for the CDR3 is TGTGCTCTTCTATTGGGGAAACTCGTGGGCGATAAACTCATCTTT. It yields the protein CALLLGKLVGDKLIF.

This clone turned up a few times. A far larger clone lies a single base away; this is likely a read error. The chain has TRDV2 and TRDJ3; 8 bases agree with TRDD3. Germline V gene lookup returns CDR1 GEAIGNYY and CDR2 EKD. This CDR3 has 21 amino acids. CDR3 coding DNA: TGTGCCTGTGACACCGTACTGGGGGCTATCCCCAGCTCCTGGGACACCCGACAGACGTTTTTC. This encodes CACDTVLGAIPSSWDTRQTFF.

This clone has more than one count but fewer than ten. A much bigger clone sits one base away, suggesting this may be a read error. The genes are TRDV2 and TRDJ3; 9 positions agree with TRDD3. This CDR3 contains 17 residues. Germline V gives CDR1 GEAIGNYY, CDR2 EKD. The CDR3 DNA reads TGTGCCTGTGACATCCTGGGGGATTCCTGGGGCACCCGACAGATGTTTTTC. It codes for CACDILGDSWGTRQMFF.

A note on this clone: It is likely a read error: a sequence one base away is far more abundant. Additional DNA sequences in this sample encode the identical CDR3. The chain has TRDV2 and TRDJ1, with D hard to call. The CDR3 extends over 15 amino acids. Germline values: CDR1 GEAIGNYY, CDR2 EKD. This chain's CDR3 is CACDTVGAYTDKLIF. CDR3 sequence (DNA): TGCGCCTGTGACACCGTCGGGGCCTACACCGATAAACTCATCTTT.

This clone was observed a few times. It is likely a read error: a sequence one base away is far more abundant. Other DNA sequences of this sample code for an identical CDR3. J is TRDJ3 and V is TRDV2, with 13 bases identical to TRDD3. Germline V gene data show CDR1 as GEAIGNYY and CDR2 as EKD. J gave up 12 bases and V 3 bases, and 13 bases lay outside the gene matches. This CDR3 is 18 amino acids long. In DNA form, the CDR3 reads TGTGCCTGTGACCCCGTACTGGGGGATACGGGGACCGGCCGACAGATGTTTTTC. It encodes CACDPVLGDTGTGRQMFF.

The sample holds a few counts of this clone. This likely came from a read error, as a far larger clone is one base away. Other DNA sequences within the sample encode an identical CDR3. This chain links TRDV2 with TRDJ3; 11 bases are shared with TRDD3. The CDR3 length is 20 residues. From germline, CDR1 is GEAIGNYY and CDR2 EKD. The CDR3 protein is CACDKVLGDMSSWDTRQMFF. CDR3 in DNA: TGTGCCTGTGACAAAGTACTGGGGGATATGAGCTCCTGGGACACCCGGCAGATGTTTTTC.

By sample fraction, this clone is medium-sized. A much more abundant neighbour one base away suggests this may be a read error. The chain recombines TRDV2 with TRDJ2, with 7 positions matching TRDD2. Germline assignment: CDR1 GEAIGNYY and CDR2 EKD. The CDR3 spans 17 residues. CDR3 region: CACDGVGPSFLTAKLFF. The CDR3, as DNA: TGTGCCTGTGACGGCGTTGGCCCTTCCTTTTTGACAGCAAAACTCTTCTTT.

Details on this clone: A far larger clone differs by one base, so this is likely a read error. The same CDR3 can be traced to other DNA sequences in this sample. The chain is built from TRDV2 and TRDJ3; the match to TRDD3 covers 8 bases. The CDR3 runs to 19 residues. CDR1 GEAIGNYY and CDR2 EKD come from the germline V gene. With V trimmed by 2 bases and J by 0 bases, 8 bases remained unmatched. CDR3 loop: CACDNVLGEHSWDTRQMFF. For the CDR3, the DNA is TGTGCCTGTGACAACGTGCTGGGGGAGCACTCCTGGGACACCCGACAGATGTTTTTC.

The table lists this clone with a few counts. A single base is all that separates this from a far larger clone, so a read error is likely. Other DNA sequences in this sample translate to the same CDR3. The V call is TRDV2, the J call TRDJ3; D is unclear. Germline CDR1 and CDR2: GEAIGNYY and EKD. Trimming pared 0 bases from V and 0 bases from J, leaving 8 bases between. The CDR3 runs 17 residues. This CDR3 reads CACDTVQSSWDTRQMFF. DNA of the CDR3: TGTGCCTGTGACACCGTCCAGAGCTCCTGGGACACCCGACAGATGTTTTTC.

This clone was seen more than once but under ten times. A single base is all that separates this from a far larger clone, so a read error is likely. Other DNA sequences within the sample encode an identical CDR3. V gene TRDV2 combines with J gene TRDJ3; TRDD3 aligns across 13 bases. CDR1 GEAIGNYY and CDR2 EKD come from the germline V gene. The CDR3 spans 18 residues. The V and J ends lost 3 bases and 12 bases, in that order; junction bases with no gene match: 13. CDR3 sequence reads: CACDPVLGDTGTGRQMFF. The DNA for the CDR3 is TGTGCCTGTGACCCCGTACTGGGGGATACGGGAACTGGCCGACAGATGTTTTTC.

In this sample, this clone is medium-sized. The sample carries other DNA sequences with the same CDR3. CDR3 loop: CALGEPTPFTGGYSYTDKLIF. DNA of the CDR3: TGTGCTCTTGGGGAACCAACCCCTTTTACTGGGGGATACTCGTACACCGATAAACTCATCTTT. The V and J genes are TRDV1 and TRDJ1, with TRDD3 matching over 12 bases. The CDR3 totals 21 residues. V lost 1 base and J lost 0; bases outside the gene matches: 15. CDR1 is TSWWSYY and CDR2 is QGS in the germline V gene.

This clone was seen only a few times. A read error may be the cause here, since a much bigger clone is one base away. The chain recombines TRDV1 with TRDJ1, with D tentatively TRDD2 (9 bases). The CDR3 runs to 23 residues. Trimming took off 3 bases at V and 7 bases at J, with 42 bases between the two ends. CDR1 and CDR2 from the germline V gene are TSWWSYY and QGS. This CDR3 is CALGEALSAFLQGVLGAPTKLIF. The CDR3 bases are TGTGCTCTTGGGGAGGCTCTTTCTGCCTTCCTACAGGGGGTACTGGGGGCACCAACTAAACTCATCTTT.

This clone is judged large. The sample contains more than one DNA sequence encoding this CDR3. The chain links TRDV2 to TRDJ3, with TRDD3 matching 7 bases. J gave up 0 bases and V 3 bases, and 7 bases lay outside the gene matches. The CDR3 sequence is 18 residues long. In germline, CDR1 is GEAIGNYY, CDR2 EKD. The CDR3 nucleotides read TGTGCCTGTGACGGGGTACTGGGGAGCTCCTGGGACACCCGACAGATGTTTTTC. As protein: CACDGVLGSSWDTRQMFF.

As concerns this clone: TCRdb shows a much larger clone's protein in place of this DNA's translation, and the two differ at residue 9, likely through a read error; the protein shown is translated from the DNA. CDR3 amino acids: CACDTVLGGTWDTRQMFF. The CDR3 DNA is TGTGCCTGTGACACCGTACTGGGGGGTACCTGGGACACCCGACAGATGTTTTTC. V usage is TRDV2 and J usage is TRDJ3, with 8 positions matching TRDD3. The ends lost 0 bases at V and 2 bases at J; junction bases unmatched: 5. The CDR3 has 18 residues. Germline values: CDR1 GEAIGNYY, CDR2 EKD.

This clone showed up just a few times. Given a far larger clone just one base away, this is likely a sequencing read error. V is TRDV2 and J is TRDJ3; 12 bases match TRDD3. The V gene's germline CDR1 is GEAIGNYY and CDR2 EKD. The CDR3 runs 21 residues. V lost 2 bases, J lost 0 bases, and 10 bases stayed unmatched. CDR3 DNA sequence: TGTGCCTGTGACAAAGTACTGGGGGATACACGTGGCTCCTGGGACACCCGACAGATGTTTTTC. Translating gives CACDKVLGDTRGSWDTRQMFF.

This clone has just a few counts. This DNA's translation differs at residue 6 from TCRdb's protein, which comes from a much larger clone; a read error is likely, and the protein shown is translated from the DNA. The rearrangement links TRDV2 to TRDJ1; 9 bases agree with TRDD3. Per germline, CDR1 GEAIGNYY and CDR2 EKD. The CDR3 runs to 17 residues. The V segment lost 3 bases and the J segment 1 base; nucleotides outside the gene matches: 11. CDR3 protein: CACDSIRTGGGTDKLIF. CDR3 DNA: TGTGCCTGTGACTCCATACGTACTGGGGGAGGCACCGATAAACTCATCTTT.

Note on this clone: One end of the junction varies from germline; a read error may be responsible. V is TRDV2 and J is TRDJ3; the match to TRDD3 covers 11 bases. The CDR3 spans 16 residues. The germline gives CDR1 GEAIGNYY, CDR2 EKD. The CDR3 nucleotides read TGTGCCTGTGACTCTCTGGGGGATACTGCCACCCTACAGATTTTTTTC. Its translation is CACDSLGDTATLQIFF.

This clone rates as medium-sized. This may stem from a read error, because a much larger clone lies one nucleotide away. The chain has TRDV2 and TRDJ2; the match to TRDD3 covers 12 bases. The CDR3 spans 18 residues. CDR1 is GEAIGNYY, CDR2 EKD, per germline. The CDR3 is CACDPLGDTRALTAKLFF. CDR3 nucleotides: TGTGCCTGTGACCCACTGGGGGATACAAGAGCTTTGACAGCAAAACTCTTCTTT.

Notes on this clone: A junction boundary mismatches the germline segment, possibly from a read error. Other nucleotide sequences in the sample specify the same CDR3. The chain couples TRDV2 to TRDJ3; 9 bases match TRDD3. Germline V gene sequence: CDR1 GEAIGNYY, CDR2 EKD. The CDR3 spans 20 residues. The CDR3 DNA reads TGTGCCTGTGACACCTTAATTACTGGGGGAGACCAATGGGACACTCGACAGATGTTTTTC. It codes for CACDTLITGGDQWDTRQMFF.

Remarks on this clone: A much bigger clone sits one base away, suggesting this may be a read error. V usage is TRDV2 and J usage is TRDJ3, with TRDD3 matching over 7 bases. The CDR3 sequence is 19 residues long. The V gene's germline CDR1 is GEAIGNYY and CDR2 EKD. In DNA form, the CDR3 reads TGTGCCTGTGACACCGTATCCGGGGATAGCTCCTGGGACACCCGAAAGATGTTTTTC. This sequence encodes CACDTVSGDSSWDTRKMFF.

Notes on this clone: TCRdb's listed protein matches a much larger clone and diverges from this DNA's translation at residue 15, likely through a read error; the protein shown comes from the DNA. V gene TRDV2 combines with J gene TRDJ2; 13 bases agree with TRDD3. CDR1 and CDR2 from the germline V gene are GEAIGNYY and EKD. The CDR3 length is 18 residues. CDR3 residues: CACDELGDTLTLTARLFF. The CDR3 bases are TGTGCCTGTGACGAACTGGGGGATACGCTGACTTTGACAGCACGACTCTTCTTT.

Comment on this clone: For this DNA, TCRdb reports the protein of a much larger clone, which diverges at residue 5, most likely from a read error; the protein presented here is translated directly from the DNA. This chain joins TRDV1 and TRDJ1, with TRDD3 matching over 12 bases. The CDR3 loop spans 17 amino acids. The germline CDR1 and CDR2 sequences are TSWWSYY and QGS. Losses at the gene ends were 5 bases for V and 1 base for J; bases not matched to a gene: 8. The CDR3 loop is CALGRWGIRTVTDKLIF. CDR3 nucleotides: TGTGCTCTTGGGCGCTGGGGGATACGTACCGTCACCGATAAACTCATCTTT.

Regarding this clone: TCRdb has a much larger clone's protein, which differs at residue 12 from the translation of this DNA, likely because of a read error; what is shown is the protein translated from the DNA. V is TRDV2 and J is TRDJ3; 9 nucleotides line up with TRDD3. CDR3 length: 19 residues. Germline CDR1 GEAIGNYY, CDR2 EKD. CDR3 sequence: CACDNVLGEHSCDTRQMFF. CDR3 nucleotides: TGTGCCTGTGACAACGTACTGGGGGAGCACTCCTGCGACACCCGACAGATGTTTTTC.

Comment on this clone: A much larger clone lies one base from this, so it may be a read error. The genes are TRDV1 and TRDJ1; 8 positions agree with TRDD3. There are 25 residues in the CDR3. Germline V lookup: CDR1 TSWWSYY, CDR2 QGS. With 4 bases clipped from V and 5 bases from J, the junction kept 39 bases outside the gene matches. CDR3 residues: CALGGLRRPVHLLGAPSPPLDKLIF. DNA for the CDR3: TGTGCTCTTGGGGGACTGCGCCGTCCAGTTCACCTACTGGGGGCCCCTTCCCCCCCTTTGGATAAACTCATCTTT.

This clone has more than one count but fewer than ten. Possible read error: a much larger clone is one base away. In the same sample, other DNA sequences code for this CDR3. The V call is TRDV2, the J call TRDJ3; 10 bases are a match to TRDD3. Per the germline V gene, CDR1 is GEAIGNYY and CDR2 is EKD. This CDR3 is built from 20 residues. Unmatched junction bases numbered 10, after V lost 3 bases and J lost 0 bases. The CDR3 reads CACDPVLGDRSSWDTRQMFF. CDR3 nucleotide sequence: TGTGCCTGTGACCCCGTACTGGGGGATCGGAGCTCCTGGGACACCCGACAGATGTTTTTC.